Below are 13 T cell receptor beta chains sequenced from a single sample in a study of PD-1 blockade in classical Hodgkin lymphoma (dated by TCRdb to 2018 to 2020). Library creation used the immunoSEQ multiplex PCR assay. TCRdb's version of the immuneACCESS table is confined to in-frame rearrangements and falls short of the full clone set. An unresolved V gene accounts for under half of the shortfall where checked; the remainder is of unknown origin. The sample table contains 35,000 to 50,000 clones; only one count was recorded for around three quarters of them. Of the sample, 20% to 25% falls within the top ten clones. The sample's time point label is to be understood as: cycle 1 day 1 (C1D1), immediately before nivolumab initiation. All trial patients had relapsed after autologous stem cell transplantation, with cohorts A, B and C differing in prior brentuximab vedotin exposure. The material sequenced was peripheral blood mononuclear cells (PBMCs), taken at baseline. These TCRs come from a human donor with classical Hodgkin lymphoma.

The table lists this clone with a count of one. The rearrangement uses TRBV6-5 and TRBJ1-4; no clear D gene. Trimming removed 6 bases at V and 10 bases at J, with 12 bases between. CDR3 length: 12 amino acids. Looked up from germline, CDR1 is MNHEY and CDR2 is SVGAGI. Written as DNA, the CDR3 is TGTGCCAGCAGCCCCGTGGTGGGAAAACTGTTTTTT. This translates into CASSPVVGKLFF.

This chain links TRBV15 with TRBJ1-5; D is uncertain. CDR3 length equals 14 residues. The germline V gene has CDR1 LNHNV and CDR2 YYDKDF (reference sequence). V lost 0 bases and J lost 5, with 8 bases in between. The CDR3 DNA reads TGTGCCACCAGCAGAGATTCGAGTTATCAGCCCCAGCATTTT. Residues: CATSRDSSYQPQHF.

The chain's CDR3 is CASRRVAGGPNEQFF. CDR3 coding DNA: TGTGCCAGCAGGCGCGTAGCGGGGGGACCCAATGAGCAGTTCTTC. The V and J genes are TRBV2 and TRBJ2-1; 10 bases align to TRBD2. The germline V gene encodes CDR1 SNHLY and CDR2 FYNNEI. The CDR3 runs to 15 residues. Trimming cost V 6 bases and J 6 bases; bases outside gene matches: 8. The whole variable domain, filled in from reference TRBV2 and TRBJ2-1, reads EPEVTQTPSHQVTQMGQEVILRCVPISNHLYFYWYRQILGQKVEFLVSFYNNEISEKSEIFDDQFSVERPDGSNFTLKIRSTKLEDSAMYFCASRRVAGGPNEQFFGPGTRLTVL.

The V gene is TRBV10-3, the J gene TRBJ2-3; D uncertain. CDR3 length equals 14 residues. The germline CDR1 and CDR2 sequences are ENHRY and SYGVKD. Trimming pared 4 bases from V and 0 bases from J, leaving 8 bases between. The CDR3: CAISVGGSTDTQYF. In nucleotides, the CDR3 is TGTGCCATCAGTGTGGGCGGTAGCACAGATACGCAGTATTTT.

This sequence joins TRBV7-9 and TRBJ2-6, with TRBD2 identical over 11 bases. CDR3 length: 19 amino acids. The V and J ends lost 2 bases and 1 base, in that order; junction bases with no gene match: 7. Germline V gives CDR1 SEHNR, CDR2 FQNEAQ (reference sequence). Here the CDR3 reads CASSLIRVAGGSGANVLTF. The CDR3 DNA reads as TGTGCCAGCAGCTTAATAAGAGTAGCGGGAGGGTCTGGGGCCAACGTCCTGACTTTC. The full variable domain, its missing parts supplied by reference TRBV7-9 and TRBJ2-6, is DTGVSQNPRHKITKRGQNVTFRCDPISEHNRLYWYRQTLGQGPEFLTYFQNEAQLEKSRLLSDRFSAERPKGSFSTLEIQRTEQGDSAMYLCASSLIRVAGGSGANVLTFGAGSRLTVL.

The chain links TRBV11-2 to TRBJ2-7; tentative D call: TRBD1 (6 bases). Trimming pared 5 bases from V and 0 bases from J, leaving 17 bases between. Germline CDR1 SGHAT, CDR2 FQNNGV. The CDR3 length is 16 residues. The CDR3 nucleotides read TGTGCCAGCAGCATCCGCCGGGACACAAGCTCCTACGAGCAGTACTTC. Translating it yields CASSIRRDTSSYEQYF.

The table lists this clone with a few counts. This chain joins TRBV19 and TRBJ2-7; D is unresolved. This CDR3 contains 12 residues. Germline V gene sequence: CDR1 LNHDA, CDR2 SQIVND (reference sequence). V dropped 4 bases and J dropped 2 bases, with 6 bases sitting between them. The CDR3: CASSTHPYEQYF. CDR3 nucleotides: TGTGCCAGTAGTACCCATCCCTACGAGCAGTACTTC.

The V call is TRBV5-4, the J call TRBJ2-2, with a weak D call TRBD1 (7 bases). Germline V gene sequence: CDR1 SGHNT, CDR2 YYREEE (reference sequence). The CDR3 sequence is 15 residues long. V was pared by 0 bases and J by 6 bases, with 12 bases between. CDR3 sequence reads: CASSLVRGAAGELFF. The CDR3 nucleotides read TGTGCCAGCAGCTTGGTCAGGGGGGCGGCCGGGGAGCTGTTTTTT. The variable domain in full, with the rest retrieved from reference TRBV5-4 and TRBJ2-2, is ETGVTQSPTHLIKTRGQQVTLRCSSQSGHNTVSWYQQALGQGPQFIFQYYREEENGRGNFPPRFSGLQFPNYSSELNVNALELDDSALYLCASSLVRGAAGELFFGEGSRLTVL.

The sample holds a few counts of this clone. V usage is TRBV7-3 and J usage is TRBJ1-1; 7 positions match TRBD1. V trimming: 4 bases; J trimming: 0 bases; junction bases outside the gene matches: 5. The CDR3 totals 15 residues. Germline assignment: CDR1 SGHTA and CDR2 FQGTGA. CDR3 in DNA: TGTGCCAGCAGCTCACAGGGGTCCATGAACACTGAAGCTTTCTTT. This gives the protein CASSSQGSMNTEAFF.

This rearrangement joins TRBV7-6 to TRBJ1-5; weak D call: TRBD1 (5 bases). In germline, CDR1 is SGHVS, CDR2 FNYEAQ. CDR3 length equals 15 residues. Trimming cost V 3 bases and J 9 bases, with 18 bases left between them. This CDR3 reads CASSLGLPELTPQHF. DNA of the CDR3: TGTGCCAGCAGCTTGGGACTACCTGAGTTGACGCCCCAGCATTTT.

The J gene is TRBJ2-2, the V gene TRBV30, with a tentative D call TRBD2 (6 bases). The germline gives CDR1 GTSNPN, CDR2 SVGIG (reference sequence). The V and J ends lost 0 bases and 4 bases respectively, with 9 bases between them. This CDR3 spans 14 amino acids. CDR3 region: CAWSVLGGTGELFF. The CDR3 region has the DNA TGTGCCTGGAGTGTACTCGGGGGCACCGGGGAGCTGTTTTTT.

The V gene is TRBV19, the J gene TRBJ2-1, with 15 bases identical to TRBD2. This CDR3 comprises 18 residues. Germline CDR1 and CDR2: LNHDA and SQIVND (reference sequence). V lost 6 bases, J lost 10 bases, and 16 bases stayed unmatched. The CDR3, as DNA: TGTGCCAGTAGGATGGGACTAGCGGGAGGCCCTGGTTTTCGGGAGCAGTTCTTC. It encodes CASRMGLAGGPGFREQFF.

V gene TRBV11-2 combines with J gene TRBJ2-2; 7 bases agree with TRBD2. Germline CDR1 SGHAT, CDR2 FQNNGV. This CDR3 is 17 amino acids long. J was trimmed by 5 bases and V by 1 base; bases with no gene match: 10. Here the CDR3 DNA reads TGTGCCAGCAGCTTAGTCCGCGGGAGTGGGGTTACCGGGGAGCTGTTTTTT. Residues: CASSLVRGSGVTGELFF.